These 16 T cell receptor beta chains originate from one sample sequenced in a study of OX40 agonist ivuxolimab in advanced cancers. Measured with immunoSEQ multiplex PCR; TCRdb has only the in-frame clones, and not every one. Altogether fewer than 90,000 clones are present, roughly 87% being singletons, with the ten largest covering approximately 1.3%. Sequenced material: CD4+ or CD8+ T cells sorted from blood, taken in a trial of the OX40 agonist ivuxolimab. These receptors originate from an adult with an advanced solid tumor such as melanoma, head and neck, liver or kidney cancer.

The CDR3 DNA sequence: TGTGCCAGCGGCAGGGGCGGCGGGTCCTACAATGAGCAGTTCTTC. It yields the protein CASGRGGGSYNEQFF. The rearrangement uses TRBV25-1 and TRBJ2-1; tentatively, D is TRBD1 (6 bases). This CDR3 comprises 15 residues. CDR1 MGHDK and CDR2 SYGVNS come from the germline V gene. V shed 8 bases and J shed 1 base, with 15 bases lying between them.

The J gene is TRBJ2-7, the V gene TRBV7-9; possible D gene TRBD1, 6 bases. The V gene's germline CDR1 is SEHNR and CDR2 FQNEAQ (reference sequence). The CDR3 covers 14 residues. V lost 5 bases and J lost 3, with 14 bases in between. The CDR3 region is CASSPTGTLYEQYF. CDR3 in DNA: TGTGCCAGCAGCCCTACAGGGACGCTCTACGAGCAGTACTTC.

V gene TRBV5-8 combines with J gene TRBJ2-7; a weak D match, TRBD2 (5 bases). Germline CDR1 SGHTS, CDR2 YDEGEE. V lost 0 bases to trimming and J lost 5 bases, with 15 bases between them. The CDR3 spans 15 residues. Here the CDR3 DNA reads TGTGCCAGCAGCTTGGAGGGAGCGCTAAGGAACGAGCAGTACTTC. Its translation is CASSLEGALRNEQYF.

This rearrangement joins TRBV11-1 to TRBJ2-1, with TRBD2 identical over 8 bases. CDR3 length: 15 residues. V was clipped by 5 bases and J by 10 bases; unmatched bases: 13. The V gene's germline CDR1 is SGHAT and CDR2 FQDESV (reference sequence). CDR3 in DNA: TGTGCCAGCAGCCCCCGAGTAGCGGGGTTGATAGAGCAGTTCTTC. This codes for CASSPRVAGLIEQFF.

The chain is built from TRBV7-9 and TRBJ1-4; D is uncertain. Germline CDR1 is SEHNR and CDR2 is FQNEAQ (reference sequence). The ends were cut back, 3 bases at V and 8 bases at J, with 10 bases in the middle. This CDR3 contains 13 residues. CDR3: CASSFGPVEKLFF. The CDR3 DNA sequence: TGTGCCAGCAGCTTTGGGCCGGTCGAAAAACTGTTTTTT.

The V and J genes are TRBV27 and TRBJ2-7; 9 positions agree with TRBD1. There are 15 residues in the CDR3. Germline CDR1 is MNHEY and CDR2 is SMNVEV (reference sequence). Trimming removed 4 bases from V and 2 bases from J; junction bases left unmatched: 6. In DNA form, the CDR3 reads TGTGCCAGCAGTTCGAGGACAGGGGTCCCCTACGAGCAGTACTTC. As protein: CASSSRTGVPYEQYF.

The gene calls are TRBV9 and TRBJ2-7; the D gene is possibly TRBD1 (5 bases). CDR1 and CDR2 from the germline V gene are SGDLS and YYNGEE. The CDR3 loop spans 13 amino acids. V was pared by 1 base and J by 5 bases, with 10 bases between. CDR3 sequence (DNA): TGTGCCAGCAGCGTACAGGGAACCCACGAGCAGTACTTC. Protein product: CASSVQGTHEQYF.

Only one count was recorded for this clone. The chain recombines TRBV11-2 with TRBJ1-5; TRBD1 aligns across 8 bases. V gave up 5 bases and J gave up 2 bases; unmatched junction bases: 2. The CDR3 is 14 amino acids. Per the germline V gene, CDR1 is SGHAT and CDR2 is FQNNGV. CDR3 sequence reads: CASSPTGGNQPQHF. The CDR3 coding sequence is TGTGCCAGCAGCCCGACAGGGGGCAATCAGCCCCAGCATTTT.

The sample holds one count of this clone. The rearrangement joins TRBV11-2 to TRBJ2-1; 9 nucleotides align to TRBD2. In germline, CDR1 is SGHAT, CDR2 FQNNGV. This CDR3 is 15 amino acids long. V was clipped by 3 bases and J by 9 bases; unmatched bases: 9. CDR3 sequence reads: CASSFNRGGGGEQFF. CDR3 DNA sequence: TGTGCCAGCAGCTTTAATCGCGGGGGGGGAGGTGAGCAGTTCTTC.

Remarks on this clone: Within the sample, other DNA sequences also encode this same CDR3. CDR3 in amino acids: CASSLEGTGGYNEQFF. CDR3 nucleotide sequence: TGTGCCAGCAGCTTAGAAGGGACAGGGGGTTACAATGAGCAGTTCTTC. The V and J genes are TRBV7-6 and TRBJ2-1; 11 bases line up with TRBD1. Losses at the gene ends were 1 base for V and 4 bases for J; bases not matched to a gene: 3. This CDR3 has 16 residues. Looked up from germline, CDR1 is SGHVS and CDR2 is FNYEAQ.

This chain connects TRBV27 to TRBJ2-7, with 9 bases lining up with TRBD2. Germline CDR1 MNHEY, CDR2 SMNVEV (reference sequence). Trimming cost V 6 bases and J 6 bases; bases outside gene matches: 6. The CDR3 spans 13 residues. This chain's CDR3 is CASRLAGAIEQYF. The CDR3 region has the DNA TGTGCCAGCAGGTTAGCGGGAGCTATCGAGCAGTACTTC.

This sequence joins TRBV19 and TRBJ2-2, with TRBD1 as a possible D gene (6 bases). Trimming removed 3 bases from V and 4 bases from J, with 9 bases in between. The CDR3 runs 14 residues. The V gene's germline CDR1 is LNHDA and CDR2 SQIVND (reference sequence). Here the CDR3 reads CASSIYRATGELFF. For the CDR3, the DNA is TGTGCCAGTAGTATTTACAGGGCCACCGGGGAGCTGTTTTTT. Supplemented by reference TRBV19 and TRBJ2-2, the full variable domain reads DGGITQSPKYLFRKEGQNVTLSCEQNLNHDAMYWYRQDPGQGLRLIYYSQIVNDFQKGDIAEGYSVSREKKESFPLTVTSAQKNPTAFYLCASSIYRATGELFFGEGSRLTVL.

The chain is built from TRBV7-3 and TRBJ2-2; a weak D match, TRBD1 (6 bases). Trimming took 0 bases from V and 5 from J, leaving 7 bases between them. The CDR3 runs to 14 residues. Germline V gives CDR1 SGHTA, CDR2 FQGTGA. This CDR3 reads CASSLTGQTGELFF. The CDR3 nucleotides read TGTGCCAGCAGCTTAACGGGACAAACCGGGGAGCTGTTTTTT.

The gene calls are TRBV6-5 and TRBJ2-7, with D perhaps assigned TRBD1 or TRBD2 (6 bases each). V dropped 6 bases and J dropped 10 bases, with 16 bases sitting between them. This CDR3 contains 12 residues. Germline V gene sequence: CDR1 MNHEY, CDR2 SVGAGI. CDR3 residues: CASSQWGAKQYF. As DNA, the CDR3 is TGTGCCAGCAGCCAGTGGGGGGCAAAACAGTACTTC.

The rearrangement joins TRBV10-2 to TRBJ1-1; perhaps TRBD1 as D (5 bases). Trimming left V 2 bases short and J 4 bases short, with 17 bases between. CDR1 and CDR2 (germline): WSHSY, SAAADI. This CDR3 has 16 residues. CDR3 in DNA: TGCGCCAGCAGTGAGGGTGGACGGGGGGAGCGCACTGAAGCTTTCTTT. Its translation is CASSEGGRGERTEAFF.

The rearrangement joins TRBV7-3 to TRBJ2-5; perhaps D is TRBD1 or TRBD2 (6 bases each). Trimming shortened V by 5 bases and J by 4 bases, and 11 bases separated the two germline ends. Germline V CDR1 and CDR2: SGHTA, FQGTGA. The CDR3 is 13 residues long. The CDR3 is CASSPEGVETQYF. In nucleotides, the CDR3 is TGTGCCAGCAGCCCGGAGGGGGTAGAGACCCAGTACTTC. The full variable domain, its missing parts supplied by reference TRBV7-3 and TRBJ2-5, is GAGVSQTPSNKVTEKGKYVELRCDPISGHTALYWYRQSLGQGPEFLIYFQGTGAADDSGLPNDRFFAVRPEGSVSTLKIQRTERGDSAVYLCASSPEGVETQYFGPGTRLLVL.